This TCR beta chain was sequenced in a study of blood T cell repertoires in COVID-19. Source study methods: For nucleated cells, counts were estimated from reference gene primer amplification. Method: immunoSEQ multiplex PCR; TCRdb's copy keeps in-frame clones and lacks some. V, J and clone size derive from that table, while D and trimming were established from the DNA sequence. The sample has fewer than 30,000 clones, around 85% seen once. The sequence was collected from a woman aged 80 or older with COVID-19, enrolled during active disease. Sequencing input: peripheral blood.

CDR3 protein: CSATPGQGKHNEQFF. In DNA, the CDR3 is TGCAGCGCTACACCAGGCCAGGGAAAACACAATGAGCAGTTCTTC. The gene calls are TRBV29-1 and TRBJ2-1; tentative D call: TRBD1 (5 bases). The V and J ends lost 7 bases and 5 bases respectively, with 21 bases between them. Germline V gene data show CDR1 as SQVTM and CDR2 as ANQGSEA. The CDR3 runs 15 residues.